This paragraph reports one T cell receptor (beta chain). Its target is not known. cDNA carried unique molecular identifiers, and a universal primer site was added by template switching. TCRdb analysed the 5' RACE reads with MiXCR anew, one entry per CDR3 protein. The profile shows 690,000 or so distinct CDR3 sequences, 8.5% to 9% of them singletons. The data derive from a study of identical twins. The study's findings and limits: In monozygotic twins, models underestimated the sharing of out-of-frame TCR alpha.

This CDR3 has 16 residues. V lost 3 bases to trimming and J lost 2 bases; unmatched junction nucleotides: 7. Germline assignment: CDR1 SGHDN and CDR2 FVKESK. This sample also belongs to another study, concerning yellow fever vaccine responses in identical twins. That source adds: It has been reported that, in twins, the vaccine T cell response seemed partly convergent and partly personalized.

The sequence came from a woman aged 18-29 years in good health. The J gene is TRBJ2-1, the V gene TRBV14, with 7 bases matching TRBD2. The specimen sequenced was PBMCs. The CDR3 DNA is TGTGCCAGCAGCCATCAGACCCGGGGGGCCTACAATGAGCAGTTCTTC. Residues: CASSHQTRGAYNEQFF.